This T cell receptor (beta chain) derives from a study of blood T cell repertoires in COVID-19. CDR1 is ENHRY, CDR2 SYGVKD, per germline. The V gene lost 10 bases and the J gene lost 1 base, with 25 bases spanning the gap. CDR3 size: 17 residues. The study counted Cohort 3 donors as recovered given two negative PCRs, clearance, or symptom resolution. Some clones are missing from TCRdb's copy, which holds only in-frame ones; the method was immunoSEQ multiplex PCR. The table shows hundreds of thousands of clones, with 80% to 90% occurring only once. This chain links TRBV10-3 with TRBJ1-2; D may be TRBD1 (6 bases). Specimen: PBMCs or T cells enriched from blood (not recorded which). The TCR sequence derives from a man aged 30-40 years who had recovered from COVID-19. CDR3 nucleotide sequence: TGTGCCACCAATGCCGATGGGGGGGCTCTAATTAACTATGGCTACACCTTC. Protein sequence: CATNADGGALINYGYTF.